Here is one TCR beta chain with its context. Its target is not known. V was cut by 1 base and J by 2 bases, with 8 bases left in between. Germline lookup yields CDR1 WSHSY and CDR2 SAAADI. CDR3 length: 14 residues. Assay used: immunoSEQ multiplex PCR; TCRdb lists only in-frame clones, some missing. The table shows around 120,000 clones, with 85% to 95% occurring only once. These data originate in a study of T cell responses to AZD1222 COVID-19 vaccine. Notes on the study in general: In a largely white British group with more females than males, clonal diversity was possibly underestimated. Every sample of the repertoires postdated the peak T cell response.

The source of this sequence is an adult who received the AZD1222 COVID-19 vaccine. This chain joins TRBV10-2 and TRBJ1-2; no clear D gene. Sequenced here: peripheral blood, sampled 28 days after the second AZD1222 dose. The CDR3 nucleotides are TGCGCCAGCAGTGAGTGGTTGGGAAACTATGGCTACACCTTC. As protein: CASSEWLGNYGYTF.